The 9 T cell receptor beta chains below come from one sample, sequenced in a study of cytotoxic CD8 clonotypes in ibrutinib-treated CLL. Data came from immunoSEQ multiplex PCR; TCRdb stores just in-frame clones and leaves some out. The sample holds approximately 200,000 clones, over 60% seen once. The source material was PBMCs, sampled after 24 months of ibrutinib treatment. Receptor source: a human donor with chronic lymphocytic leukemia.

This clone was recorded only once. J is TRBJ2-1 and V is TRBV5-1; D may be TRBD1 (5 bases). V was trimmed by 0 bases and J by 7 bases, leaving 8 bases between them. Per germline, CDR1 SGHRS and CDR2 YFSETQ. This CDR3 is 13 amino acids long. CDR3 DNA sequence: TGCGCCAGCAGCTTGGATCAGGGAAATGAGCAGTTCTTC. It specifies CASSLDQGNEQFF.

The genes are TRBV9 and TRBJ2-5; 8 nucleotides agree with TRBD1. The V gene end was trimmed by 3 bases and the J gene end by 5 bases; junction bases not matched to a gene: 6. This CDR3 is built from 14 residues. Germline CDR1 reads SGDLS; CDR2 reads YYNGEE. As DNA, the CDR3 is TGTGCCAGCAGCGCCTCAGGGGGCTCCGAGACCCAGTACTTC. Translation: CASSASGGSETQYF. The whole variable domain, filled in from reference TRBV9 and TRBJ2-5, reads DSGVTQTPKHLITATGQRVTLRCSPRSGDLSVYWYQQSLDQGLQFLIQYYNGEERAKGNILERFSAQQFPDLHSELNLSSLELGDSALYFCASSASGGSETQYFGPGTRLLVL.

This clone was seen more than once but under ten times. V and J are TRBV18 and TRBJ2-2, with no clear D. The CDR3 has 15 residues. V was pared by 5 bases and J by 8 bases, with 18 bases between. CDR1 is KGHSH, CDR2 LQKENI, per germline. The CDR3 is CASSLPRPYGGELFF. The CDR3 nucleotides are TGTGCCAGCTCATTACCGAGACCCTATGGGGGGGAGCTGTTTTTT.

The chain combines TRBV28 with TRBJ2-2; 7 positions agree with TRBD2. This CDR3 has 16 amino acids. The V gene end was trimmed by 5 bases and the J gene end by 5 bases; junction bases not matched to a gene: 11. In germline, CDR1 is MDHEN, CDR2 SYDVKM. CDR3 region: CASSQQSGKGTGELFF. The CDR3 region has the DNA TGTGCCAGCAGTCAGCAGAGCGGGAAAGGGACCGGGGAGCTGTTTTTT.

The chain has TRBV4-3 and TRBJ2-3; 8 bases are a match to TRBD2. The trim removed 4 bases at V and 2 bases at J, leaving 5 bases unmatched. CDR1 LGHNA and CDR2 YSLEER come from the germline V gene. The CDR3 extends over 15 amino acids. CDR3 region: CASSLTSGDTDTQYF. CDR3 nucleotide sequence: TGCGCCAGCAGCCTTACTAGCGGAGACACAGATACGCAGTATTTT.

The chain combines TRBV5-1 with TRBJ2-6; no clear D gene. This CDR3 contains 15 residues. CDR1 is SGHRS, CDR2 YFSETQ, per germline. V was shortened by 4 bases and J by 1 base, with 9 bases between the two germline ends. The CDR3 DNA follows: TGCGCCAGCAGCCCGGGCTGGTCTGGGGCCAACGTCCTGACTTTC. This encodes CASSPGWSGANVLTF.

The genes are TRBV7-8 and TRBJ2-7; no clear D gene. This CDR3 is 13 amino acids long. Germline V CDR1 and CDR2: SGHVS, FQNEAQ. The V end was cut by 8 bases, the J end by 2 bases, with 13 bases between. CDR3 bases: TGTGCCAGCTCGCGTGTCAAAACCTACGAGCAGTACTTC. Protein: CASSRVKTYEQYF.

V gene TRBV5-4 combines with J gene TRBJ2-7, with a weak D call TRBD1 (5 bases). V lost 0 bases, J lost 2 bases, and 9 bases lay in between. Germline V gene data show CDR1 as SGHNT and CDR2 as YYREEE (reference sequence). The CDR3 is made up of 14 amino acids. In DNA, the CDR3 is TGTGCCAGCAGCTTGGGGACACCTGCCTACGAGCAGTACTTC. Protein: CASSLGTPAYEQYF.

The chain recombines TRBV7-8 with TRBJ2-1, with D unclear. Germline loops: CDR1 SGHVS, CDR2 FQNEAQ. The CDR3 contains 16 residues. V gave up 6 bases and J gave up 0 bases, with 15 bases separating them. CDR3 in DNA: TGTGCCAGCAGGCAAGGACGGATGGACTCCTACAATGAGCAGTTCTTC. It translates to CASRQGRMDSYNEQFF. The complete variable domain, with remaining parts taken from reference TRBV7-8 and TRBJ2-1, reads GAGVSQSPRYKVAKRGQDVALRCDPISGHVSLFWYQQALGQGPEFLTYFQNEAQLDKSGLPSDRFFAERPEGSVSTLKIQRTQQEDSAVYLCASRQGRMDSYNEQFFGPGTRLTVL.